Listed below are T cell receptor beta chains from one sample, sequenced in a study of T cell responses to AZD1222 COVID-19 vaccine. Profiling relied on immunoSEQ multiplex PCR, and the TCRdb table lists in-frame clones only, not all of them. Seen here are about 120,000 clones, around nine tenths observed once, and the top ten hold roughly 2.3%. Specimen: peripheral blood, collected on day 0 of AZD1222 vaccination. The receptors here all came from an adult in good health. Each CDR3 is given with its conserved first and last residue. The D gene is left open where the match is weak. For some rows the clone size is stated as once, few or many, or as a class when expanded; others skip it.

v_gene	j_gene	d_gene	abundance	CDR3aa	CDR3nt
TRBV25-1	TRBJ1-2	NA	NA	CASSELGGYTF	TGTGCCAGCAGTGAATTGGGAGGCTACACCTTC
TRBV30	TRBJ2-3	NA	NA	CAWTRGADTQYF	TGTGCCTGGACGAGGGGGGCGGATACGCAGTATTTT
TRBV2	TRBJ1-1	NA	once	CASSAVVEAFF	TGTGCCAGCAGTGCAGTGGTAGAAGCTTTCTTT
TRBV10-2	TRBJ2-5	TRBD2	NA	CASSPGTSGTETQYF	TGCGCCAGCTCGCCAGGGACTAGCGGGACGGAGACCCAGTACTTC
TRBV18	TRBJ2-7	TRBD1	NA	CASSPPDRGYEQYF	TGTGCCAGCTCACCGCCCGACAGGGGGTACGAGCAGTACTTC
TRBV11-2	TRBJ1-6	TRBD1	NA	CASSPGGRSSYNSPLHF	TGTGCCAGCAGCCCAGGGGGCCGGAGCTCCTATAATTCACCCCTCCACTTT
TRBV30	TRBJ1-5	NA	NA	CAWSPTLDNNQPQHF	TGTGCCTGGAGCCCGACCCTCGACAACAATCAGCCCCAGCATTTT
TRBV11-3	TRBJ2-1	NA	NA	CASSLTRNEQFF	TGTGCCAGCAGCTTAACGCGCAATGAGCAGTTCTTC
TRBV6-4	TRBJ2-2	TRBD2	NA	CASSPTSGENTGELFF	TGTGCCAGCAGCCCGACTAGCGGGGAGAACACCGGGGAGCTGTTTTTT
TRBV5-4	TRBJ2-7	NA	NA	CASSFIGTPSEQYF	TGTGCCAGCAGCTTTATTGGGACTCCGAGCGAGCAGTACTTC
TRBV2	TRBJ2-6	TRBD2	NA	CASRGGTSGVSGANVLTF	TGTGCCAGCAGAGGGGGGACTAGCGGGGTCTCTGGGGCCAACGTCCTGACTTTC
TRBV24-1	TRBJ2-4	TRBD2	NA	CATSDPGGAGIQYF	TGTGCCACCAGTGACCCCGGGGGGGCGGGCATTCAGTACTTC
TRBV18	TRBJ1-3	TRBD1	NA	CASSPPTGPSSGNTIYF	TGTGCCAGCTCACCACCGACAGGGCCGTCCTCTGGAAACACCATATATTTT
TRBV7-8	TRBJ2-7	NA	NA	CASSLGSYEQYF	TGTGCCAGCAGCTTAGGCTCCTACGAGCAGTACTTC
TRBV6-5	TRBJ1-1	TRBD1	NA	CASSREGQTNTEAFF	TGTGCCAGCAGCCGAGAGGGACAGACGAACACTGAAGCTTTCTTT
TRBV5-1	TRBJ1-2	NA	NA	CASRMDEWGFYTF	TGCGCCAGTCGCATGGACGAATGGGGCTTCTACACCTTC
TRBV27	TRBJ2-1	TRBD2	NA	CASAKGLAGGPSLNEQFF	TGTGCCAGCGCCAAGGGACTAGCGGGAGGGCCGAGCCTCAATGAGCAGTTCTTC
TRBV28	TRBJ1-5	NA	NA	CASSPPAGSNQPQHF	TGTGCCAGCAGTCCCCCGGCAGGCAGCAATCAGCCCCAGCATTTT
TRBV6-5	TRBJ2-1	NA	NA	CASSRRNEQFF	TGTGCCAGCAGCCGACGAAATGAGCAGTTCTTC
TRBV28	TRBJ1-5	NA	NA	CASSPLGGPNQPQHF	TGTGCCAGCAGCCCTCTAGGGGGGCCGAATCAGCCCCAGCATTTT
TRBV7-9	TRBJ1-1	NA	NA	CASSLTGTGAEAFF	TGTGCCAGCAGCCTAACAGGGACGGGGGCTGAAGCTTTCTTT
TRBV14	TRBJ2-1	NA	NA	CASSQAGEWYINEQFF	TGTGCCAGCAGCCAAGCAGGGGAGTGGTACATCAATGAGCAGTTCTTC
TRBV10-3	TRBJ2-5	TRBD2	NA	CAIRTGGQETQYF	TGTGCCATCAGAACGGGAGGGCAAGAGACCCAGTACTTC
TRBV11-1	TRBJ2-1	NA	NA	CASSFLGSGHNEQFF	TGTGCCAGCAGCTTTTTGGGTTCGGGGCACAATGAGCAGTTCTTC
TRBV6-5	TRBJ1-4	NA	NA	CASSQDLATNEKLFF	TGTGCCAGCAGCCAGGACTTGGCAACTAATGAAAAACTGTTTTTT
TRBV5-1	TRBJ2-3	NA	NA	CASSLGVLAVGTDTQYF	TGCGCCAGCAGCTTGGGGGTGCTGGCGGTAGGGACAGATACGCAGTATTTT
TRBV5-3	TRBJ1-2	NA	NA	CARSFFGYTF	TGTGCCAGAAGCTTCTTTGGCTACACCTTC
TRBV5-6	TRBJ2-7	TRBD2	NA	CASLKTSGSTNEQYF	TGTGCCAGCTTAAAGACTAGCGGGAGTACCAACGAGCAGTACTTC
TRBV30	TRBJ1-1	NA	NA	CAWSVGHLNTEAFF	TGTGCCTGGAGTGTGGGACACCTGAACACTGAAGCTTTCTTT
TRBV11-3	TRBJ2-5	NA	NA	CASSLRERETQYF	TGTGCCAGCAGCTTACGTGAGCGGGAGACCCAGTACTTC
TRBV18	TRBJ2-7	NA	NA	CASSPGPSYEQYF	TGTGCCAGCTCACCAGGACCCTCATACGAGCAGTACTTC
TRBV5-1	TRBJ2-2	TRBD2	NA	CASSFRTSGSRELFF	TGCGCCAGCAGCTTCCGGACTAGCGGGAGTCGGGAGCTGTTTTTT
TRBV14	TRBJ2-7	TRBD1	NA	CASSQADRGPYEQYF	TGTGCCAGCAGCCAAGCGGACAGGGGGCCTTACGAGCAGTACTTC
TRBV6-5	TRBJ2-1	TRBD1	NA	CASKHTGGYNEQFF	TGTGCCAGCAAACATACAGGGGGCTACAATGAGCAGTTCTTC
TRBV5-6	TRBJ1-1	TRBD1	NA	CASSWDSMNTEAFF	TGTGCCAGCAGTTGGGACAGCATGAACACTGAAGCTTTCTTT
TRBV14	TRBJ1-5	NA	NA	CASSQRGGRPQHF	TGTGCCAGCAGCCAAAGGGGTGGTCGGCCCCAGCATTTT
TRBV15	TRBJ2-1	NA	once	CATSNPTVNEQFF	TGTGCCACCAGCAATCCGACAGTTAATGAGCAGTTCTTC
TRBV19	TRBJ1-5	NA	NA	CATREQGRGPQHF	TGTGCCACTAGGGAACAGGGCCGAGGGCCCCAGCATTTT
TRBV7-9	TRBJ2-5	TRBD1	NA	CASSLRQGRETQYF	TGTGCCAGCAGCTTAAGACAGGGGAGGGAGACCCAGTACTTC
TRBV4-1	TRBJ2-7	TRBD2	NA	CASSQHLAGSYEQYF	TGCGCCAGCAGCCAACATCTAGCGGGTTCCTACGAGCAGTACTTC
TRBV2	TRBJ1-2	NA	NA	CASVFSLGYGYTF	TGTGCCAGCGTATTCAGCCTGGGCTATGGCTACACCTTC
TRBV28	TRBJ1-2	TRBD1	few	CASSRTGPNYGYTF	TGTGCCAGCAGTAGGACAGGGCCTAACTATGGCTACACCTTC
TRBV7-8	TRBJ2-3	NA	NA	CASSFSGDTQYF	TGTGCCAGCAGCTTCTCGGGGGATACGCAGTATTTT
TRBV24-1	TRBJ2-1	TRBD2	once	CATSQGLAGHNEQFF	TGTGCCACCAGCCAGGGACTAGCGGGCCACAATGAGCAGTTCTTC
TRBV9	TRBJ1-5	TRBD1	NA	CASSPGQNQPQHF	TGTGCCAGCAGCCCGGGACAGAATCAGCCCCAGCATTTT
TRBV7-8	TRBJ2-2	NA	few	CASSLGLVSSGELFF	TGTGCCAGCAGCTTAGGACTTGTGTCCTCCGGGGAGCTGTTTTTT
TRBV10-1	TRBJ2-2	NA	NA	CASSYQGGAGELFF	TGCGCCAGCAGTTACCAGGGTGGGGCCGGGGAGCTGTTTTTT
TRBV24-1	TRBJ1-2	TRBD1	NA	CATSDQTGGEGYTF	TGTGCCACCAGTGATCAGACAGGGGGCGAGGGCTACACCTTC
TRBV29-1	TRBJ2-6	NA	NA	CSVEVGRRSSGANVLTF	TGCAGCGTTGAAGTTGGACGACGAAGCTCTGGGGCCAACGTCCTGACTTTC
TRBV6-1	TRBJ1-5	NA	NA	CASSGIQRYSNQPQHF	TGTGCCAGCAGTGGAATTCAACGATATAGCAATCAGCCCCAGCATTTT
TRBV5-4	TRBJ2-3	NA	once	CASSLARRTDTQYF	TGTGCCAGCAGCTTGGCCAGGCGTACAGATACGCAGTATTTT
TRBV5-1	TRBJ1-1	NA	NA	CASSLEGGVNTEAFF	TGCGCCAGCAGCTTGGAAGGGGGGGTGAACACTGAAGCTTTCTTT
TRBV5-1	TRBJ1-6	TRBD1	NA	CASSRQGNSPLHF	TGCGCCAGCAGCCGACAGGGGAATTCACCCCTCCACTTT
TRBV2	TRBJ2-1	NA	once	CASSRDPSSYNEQFF	TGTGCCAGCAGTCGGGACCCTAGCTCCTACAATGAGCAGTTCTTC
TRBV5-1	TRBJ2-4	NA	once	CASSSLGSPGNIQYF	TGCGCCAGCAGCTCCCTGGGTAGTCCTGGAAACATTCAGTACTTC
TRBV11-2	TRBJ2-7	TRBD1	NA	CASSFSGGEQYF	TGTGCCAGCAGCTTTTCAGGGGGCGAGCAGTACTTC
TRBV5-1	TRBJ1-2	NA	few	CASSLSGMGTGYTF	TGCGCCAGCAGCTTGAGCGGGATGGGTACTGGCTACACCTTC
TRBV9	TRBJ1-1	TRBD1	few	CASSATGAGTEAFF	TGTGCCAGCAGCGCAACAGGGGCCGGCACTGAAGCTTTCTTT
TRBV5-4	TRBJ1-2	NA	NA	CASSQTASTYGYTF	TGTGCCAGCAGCCAGACAGCCTCCACATATGGCTACACCTTC